This TCR beta chain was retrieved from a study of T cells in Graves' hyperthyroidism and ophthalmopathy. Overall study: Before any treatment, at initial diagnosis, peripheral blood was collected. The study, taken as a whole, reports: Ophthalmopathy was told apart from stable hyperthyroidism by a 13 V-J model.

There were TCR beta CDR3 regions amplified from RNA transcripts. RT-PCR in the first round (using the HTBI primer set) targeted the TCR CDR3. One entry per CDR3 protein results from TCRdb running MiXCR on the multiplex PCR reads. The sample has approximately 270,000 distinct CDR3 sequences; 13% to 15% are singletons. This clonotype was recorded many times. What it binds is unknown. This CDR3 contains 14 residues. V gave up 6 bases and J gave up 3 bases, with 16 bases separating them. Germline CDR1 is DFQATT and CDR2 is SNEGSKA (reference sequence). Uncontrolled infections, other autoimmune diseases, pregnancy or lactation led to exclusion of patients. Fresh peripheral blood, about 10 ml of it, supplied the PBMCs.

Sequencing was carried out using blood. The TCR sequence derives from a woman in her forties with Graves' hyperthyroidism that later progressed to Graves' ophthalmopathy. The chain is built from TRBV20-1 and TRBJ2-3, with no clear D. CDR3 DNA sequence: TGCAGTGCATGGGGTGGATCAAGGACAGATACGCAGTATTTT. As protein: CSAWGGSRTDTQYF.